The clone carrying this T cell receptor (beta chain) was seen at least ten times. This CDR3 spans 14 amino acids. Trimming took 10 bases from V and 6 from J; bases not matched to a gene: 11. Time point specified: patch test 1, 2 weeks after DPC sensitization. Regarding treatment: therapeutic diphenylcyclopropenone sensitization with weekly scalp DPC. This specimen comes from a study of human T cells and chemical hapten exposure. The library put unique molecular identifiers onto individual cDNA molecules. TCRdb reprocessed the RACE reads via MiXCR and lists one record per CDR3 protein. The table records 300,000 to 450,000 distinct CDR3 sequences, approximately 5.1% of them present only once.

This specimen consisted of whole blood, obtained in connection with sensitization to the hapten diphenylcyclopropenone (DPC). The chain has TRBV12-3 or TRBV12-4 and TRBJ2-7; 11 bases agree with TRBD2. This sequence was found in a woman aged 45-65 years with alopecia areata. Some clones in this sample may be carry-over from other donors' samples. The CDR3 region has the DNA TGTGCCACATCCGGGACTAGCGGATGGGCCGAGCAGTACTTC. The encoded protein is CATSGTSGWAEQYF.